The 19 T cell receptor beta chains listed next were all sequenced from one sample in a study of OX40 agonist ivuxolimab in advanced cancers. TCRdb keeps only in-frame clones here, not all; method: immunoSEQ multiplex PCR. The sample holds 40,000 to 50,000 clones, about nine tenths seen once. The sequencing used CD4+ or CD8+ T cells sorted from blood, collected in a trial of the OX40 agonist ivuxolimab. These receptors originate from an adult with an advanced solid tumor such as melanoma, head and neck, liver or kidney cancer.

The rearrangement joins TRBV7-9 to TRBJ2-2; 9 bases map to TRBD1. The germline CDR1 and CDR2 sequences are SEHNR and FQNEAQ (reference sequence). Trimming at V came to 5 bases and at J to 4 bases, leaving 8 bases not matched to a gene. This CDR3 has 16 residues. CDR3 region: CASSRGQGGVTGELFF. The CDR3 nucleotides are TGTGCCAGCAGCAGGGGACAGGGTGGCGTCACCGGGGAGCTGTTTTTT. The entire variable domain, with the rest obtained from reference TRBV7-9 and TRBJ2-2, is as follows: DTGVSQNPRHKITKRGQNVTFRCDPISEHNRLYWYRQTLGQGPEFLTYFQNEAQLEKSRLLSDRFSAERPKGSFSTLEIQRTEQGDSAMYLCASSRGQGGVTGELFFGEGSRLTVL.

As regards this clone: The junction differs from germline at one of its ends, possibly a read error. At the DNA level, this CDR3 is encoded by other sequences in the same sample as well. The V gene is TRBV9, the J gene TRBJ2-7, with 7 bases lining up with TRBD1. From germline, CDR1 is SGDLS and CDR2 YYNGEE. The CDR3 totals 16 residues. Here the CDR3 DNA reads TGTGCCAGCAGTCCTAACGGGGACAGCCTCTCCTACGAACAGTACTTC. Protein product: CASSPNGDSLSYEQYF.

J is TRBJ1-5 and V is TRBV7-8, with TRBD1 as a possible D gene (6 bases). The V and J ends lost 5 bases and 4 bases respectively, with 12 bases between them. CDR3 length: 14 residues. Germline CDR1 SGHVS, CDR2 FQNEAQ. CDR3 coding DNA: TGTGCCAGCAGCAACAGGGCTGGAAATCAGCCCCAGCATTTT. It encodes CASSNRAGNQPQHF. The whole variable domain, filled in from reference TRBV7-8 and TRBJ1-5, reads GAGVSQSPRYKVAKRGQDVALRCDPISGHVSLFWYQQALGQGPEFLTYFQNEAQLDKSGLPSDRFFAERPEGSVSTLKIQRTQQEDSAVYLCASSNRAGNQPQHFGDGTRLSIL.

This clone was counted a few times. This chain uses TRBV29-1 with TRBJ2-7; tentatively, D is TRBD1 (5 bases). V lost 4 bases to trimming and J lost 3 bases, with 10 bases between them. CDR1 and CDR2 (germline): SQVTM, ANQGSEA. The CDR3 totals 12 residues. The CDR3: CSVAGQDYEQYF. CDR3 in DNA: TGCAGCGTTGCTGGACAAGACTACGAGCAGTACTTC.

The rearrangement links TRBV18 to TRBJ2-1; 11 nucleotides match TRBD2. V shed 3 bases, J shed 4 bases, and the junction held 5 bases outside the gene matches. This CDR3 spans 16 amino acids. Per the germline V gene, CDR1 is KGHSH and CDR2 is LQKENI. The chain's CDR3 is CASSPFTSGSYNEQFF. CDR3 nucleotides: TGTGCCAGCTCACCCTTTACTAGCGGGAGTTACAATGAGCAGTTCTTC.

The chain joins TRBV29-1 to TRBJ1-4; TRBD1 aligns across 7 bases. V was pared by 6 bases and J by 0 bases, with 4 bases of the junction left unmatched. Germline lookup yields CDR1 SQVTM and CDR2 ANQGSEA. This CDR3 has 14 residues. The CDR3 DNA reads TGCAGCGTAGCGGGACAGACAACTAATGAAAAACTGTTTTTT. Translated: CSVAGQTTNEKLFF.

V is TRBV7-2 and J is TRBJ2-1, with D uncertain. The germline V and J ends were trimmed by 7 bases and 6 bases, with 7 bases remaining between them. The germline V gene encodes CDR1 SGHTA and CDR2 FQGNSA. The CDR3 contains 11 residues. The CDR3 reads CASTTTNEQFF. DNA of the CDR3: TGTGCCAGCACCACGACCAATGAGCAGTTCTTC.

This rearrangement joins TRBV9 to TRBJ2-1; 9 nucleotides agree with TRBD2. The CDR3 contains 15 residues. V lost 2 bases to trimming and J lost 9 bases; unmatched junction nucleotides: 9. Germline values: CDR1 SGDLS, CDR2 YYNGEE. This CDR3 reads CASSVQASGISEQFF. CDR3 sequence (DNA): TGTGCCAGCAGCGTCCAGGCTAGCGGGATTAGTGAGCAGTTCTTC.

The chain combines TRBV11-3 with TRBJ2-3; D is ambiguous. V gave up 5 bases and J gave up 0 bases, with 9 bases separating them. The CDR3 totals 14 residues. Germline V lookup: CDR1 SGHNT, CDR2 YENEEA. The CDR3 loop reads CASSLGKSTDTQYF. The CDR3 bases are TGTGCCAGCAGCCTGGGGAAGAGCACAGATACGCAGTATTTT.

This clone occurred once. Written as DNA, the CDR3 is TGTGCCAGCAGCCGCCGGTGGGGGACTACTTCGGCAACAGGCACCGGGGAGCTGTTTTTT. Encoded protein: CASSRRWGTTSATGTGELFF. The chain carries TRBV27 and TRBJ2-2, with 7 bases fitting TRBD2. V trimming: 6 bases; J trimming: 4 bases; junction bases outside the gene matches: 23. The CDR3 loop spans 20 amino acids. CDR1 MNHEY and CDR2 SMNVEV come from the germline V gene (reference sequence).

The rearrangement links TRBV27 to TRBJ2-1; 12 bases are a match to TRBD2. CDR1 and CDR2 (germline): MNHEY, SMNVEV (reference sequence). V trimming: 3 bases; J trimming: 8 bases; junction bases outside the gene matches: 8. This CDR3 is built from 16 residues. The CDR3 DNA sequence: TGTGCCAGCAGTTTGAGGCTAGCGGGAGGGAGGTATGAGCAGTTCTTC. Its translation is CASSLRLAGGRYEQFF.

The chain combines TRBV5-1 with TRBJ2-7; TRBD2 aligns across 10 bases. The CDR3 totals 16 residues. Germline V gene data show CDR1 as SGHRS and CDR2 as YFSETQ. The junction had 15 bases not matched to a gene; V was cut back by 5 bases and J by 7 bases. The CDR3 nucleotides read TGCGCCAGCAGTCCTAGCGGGAGTGATATTAGGGTAGAGCAGTACTTC. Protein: CASSPSGSDIRVEQYF.

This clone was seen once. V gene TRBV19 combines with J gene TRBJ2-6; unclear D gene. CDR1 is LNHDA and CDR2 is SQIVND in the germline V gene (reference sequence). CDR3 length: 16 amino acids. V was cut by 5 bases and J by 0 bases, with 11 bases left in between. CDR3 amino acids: CASSRGTTSGANVLTF. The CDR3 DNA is TGTGCCAGTAGTCGTGGTACAACCTCTGGGGCCAACGTCCTGACTTTC.

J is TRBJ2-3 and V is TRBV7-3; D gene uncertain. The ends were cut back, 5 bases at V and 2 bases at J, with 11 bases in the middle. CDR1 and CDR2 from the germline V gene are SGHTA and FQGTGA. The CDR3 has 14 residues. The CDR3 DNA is TGTGCCAGCAGCGCAGTCGGTTACACAGATACGCAGTATTTT. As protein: CASSAVGYTDTQYF.

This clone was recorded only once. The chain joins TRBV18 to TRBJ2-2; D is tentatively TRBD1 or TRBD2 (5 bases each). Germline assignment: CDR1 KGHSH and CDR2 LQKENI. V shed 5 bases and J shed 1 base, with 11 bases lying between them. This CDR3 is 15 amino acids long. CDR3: CASSARDGNTGELFF. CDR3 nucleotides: TGTGCCAGCTCAGCCCGGGACGGGAACACCGGGGAGCTGTTTTTT.

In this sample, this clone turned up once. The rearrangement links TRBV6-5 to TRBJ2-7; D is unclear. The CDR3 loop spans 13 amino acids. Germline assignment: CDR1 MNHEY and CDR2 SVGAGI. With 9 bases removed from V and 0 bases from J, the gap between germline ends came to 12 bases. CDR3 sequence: CARSRTSSYEQYF. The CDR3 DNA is TGTGCCAGATCCAGGACCAGCTCCTACGAGCAGTACTTC.

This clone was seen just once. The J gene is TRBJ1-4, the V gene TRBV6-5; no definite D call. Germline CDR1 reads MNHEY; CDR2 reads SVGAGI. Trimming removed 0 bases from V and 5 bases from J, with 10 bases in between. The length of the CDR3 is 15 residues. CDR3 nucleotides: TGTGCCAGCAGTTACTCGATACTGCAGAATGAAAAACTGTTTTTT. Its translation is CASSYSILQNEKLFF.

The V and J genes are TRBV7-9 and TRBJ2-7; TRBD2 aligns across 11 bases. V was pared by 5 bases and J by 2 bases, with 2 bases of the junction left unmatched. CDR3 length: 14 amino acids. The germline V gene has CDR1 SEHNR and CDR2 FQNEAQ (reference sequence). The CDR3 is CASSRLAGTYEQYF. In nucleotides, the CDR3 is TGTGCCAGCAGCCGACTAGCGGGAACCTACGAGCAGTACTTC.

CDR3: CASSLGRHYEQYF. CDR3 DNA: TGCGCCAGCAGCTTGGGACGTCACTACGAGCAGTACTTC. The chain is built from TRBV5-1 and TRBJ2-7, with D unresolved. Trimming left V 0 bases short and J 3 bases short, with 7 bases between. The CDR3 spans 13 residues. The V gene's germline CDR1 is SGHRS and CDR2 YFSETQ.